The present entry profiles one TCR beta chain with its context. The CDR3 totals 15 residues. CDR1 is SGHNT and CDR2 is YYREEE in the germline V gene (reference sequence). J was trimmed by 0 bases and V by 4 bases; bases with no gene match: 4. This entry comes from a study of T cell changes during pregnancy in multiple sclerosis. Method: immunoSEQ multiplex PCR; TCRdb's copy keeps in-frame clones and lacks some. The sample comprises some 64,000 clones, around 90% of which are singletons, and more than 1.1% rests with the top ten. The V gene is TRBV5-4, the J gene TRBJ1-3; 7 bases map to TRBD1. The receptor comes from a female donor with multiple sclerosis, enrolled in a pregnancy study. Material: peripheral blood, obtained after pregnancy. The CDR3 sequence: CASSRDSDSGNTIYF. The CDR3 DNA follows: TGTGCCAGCAGCCGGGACAGCGACTCTGGAAACACCATATATTTT.